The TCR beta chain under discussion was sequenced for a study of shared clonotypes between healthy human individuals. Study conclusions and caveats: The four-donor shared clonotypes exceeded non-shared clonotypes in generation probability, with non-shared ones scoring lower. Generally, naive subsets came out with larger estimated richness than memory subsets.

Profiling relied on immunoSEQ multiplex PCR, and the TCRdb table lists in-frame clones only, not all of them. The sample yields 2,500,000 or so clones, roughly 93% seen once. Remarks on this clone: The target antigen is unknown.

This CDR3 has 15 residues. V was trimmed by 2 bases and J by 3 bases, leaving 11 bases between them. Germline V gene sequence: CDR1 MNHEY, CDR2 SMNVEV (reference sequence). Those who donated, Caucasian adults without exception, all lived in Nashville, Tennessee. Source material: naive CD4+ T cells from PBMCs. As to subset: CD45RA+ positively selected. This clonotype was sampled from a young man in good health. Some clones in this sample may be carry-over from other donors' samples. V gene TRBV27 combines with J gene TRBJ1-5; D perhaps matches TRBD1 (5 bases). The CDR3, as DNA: TGTGCCAGCAGTTTAGGGACGCCGTTCAATCAGCCCCAGCATTTT. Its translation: CASSLGTPFNQPQHF.